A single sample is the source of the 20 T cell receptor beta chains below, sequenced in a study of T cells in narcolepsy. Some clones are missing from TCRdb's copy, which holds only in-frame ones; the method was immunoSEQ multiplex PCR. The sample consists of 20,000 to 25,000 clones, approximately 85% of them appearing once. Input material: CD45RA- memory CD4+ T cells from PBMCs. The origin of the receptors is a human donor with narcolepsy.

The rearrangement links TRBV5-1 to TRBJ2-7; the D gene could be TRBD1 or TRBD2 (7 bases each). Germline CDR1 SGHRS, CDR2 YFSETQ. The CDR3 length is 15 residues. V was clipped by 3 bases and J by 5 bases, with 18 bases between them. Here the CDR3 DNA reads TGCGCCAGCAGCTCGCAGACTCAGGGGGGGCACGAGCAGTACTTC. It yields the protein CASSSQTQGGHEQYF.

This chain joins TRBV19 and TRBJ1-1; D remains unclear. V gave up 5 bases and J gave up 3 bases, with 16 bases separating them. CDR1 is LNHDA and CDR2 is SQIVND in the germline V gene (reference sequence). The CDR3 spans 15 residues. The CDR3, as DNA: TGTGCCAGTAGTTCCGGTTTACGGTGGGACACTGAAGCTTTCTTT. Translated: CASSSGLRWDTEAFF.

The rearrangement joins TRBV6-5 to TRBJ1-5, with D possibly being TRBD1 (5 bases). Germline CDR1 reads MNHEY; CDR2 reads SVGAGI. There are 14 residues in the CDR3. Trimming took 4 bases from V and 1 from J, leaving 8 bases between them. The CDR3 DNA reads TGTGCCAGCAGTTTCCAGGGAAGCAATCAGCCCCAGCATTTT. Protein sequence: CASSFQGSNQPQHF.

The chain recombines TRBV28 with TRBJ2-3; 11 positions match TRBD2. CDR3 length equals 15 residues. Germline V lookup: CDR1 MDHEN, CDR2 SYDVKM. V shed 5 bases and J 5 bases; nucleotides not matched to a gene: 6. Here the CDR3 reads CASSTLAGAVDTQYF. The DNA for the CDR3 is TGTGCCAGCAGTACACTAGCGGGAGCTGTAGATACGCAGTATTTT.

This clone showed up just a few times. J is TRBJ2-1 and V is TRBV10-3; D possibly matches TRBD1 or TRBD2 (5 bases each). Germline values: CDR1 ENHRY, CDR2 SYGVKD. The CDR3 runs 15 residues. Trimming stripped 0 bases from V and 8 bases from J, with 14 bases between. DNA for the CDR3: TGTGCCATCAGTGAGTCGGGGCTAGCCGTCGATGAGCAGTTCTTC. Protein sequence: CAISESGLAVDEQFF.

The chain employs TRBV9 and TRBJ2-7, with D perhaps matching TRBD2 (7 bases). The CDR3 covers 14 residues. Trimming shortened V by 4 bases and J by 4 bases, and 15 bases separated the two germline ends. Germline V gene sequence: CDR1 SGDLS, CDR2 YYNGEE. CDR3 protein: CASSLKGGWYEQYF. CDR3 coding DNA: TGTGCCAGCAGCCTAAAGGGGGGGTGGTACGAGCAGTACTTC.

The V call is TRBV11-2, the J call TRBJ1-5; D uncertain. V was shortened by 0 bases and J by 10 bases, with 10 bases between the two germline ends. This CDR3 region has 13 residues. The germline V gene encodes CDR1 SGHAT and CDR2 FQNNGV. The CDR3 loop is CASSLEITGPQHF. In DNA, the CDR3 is TGTGCCAGCAGCTTAGAGATTACGGGACCCCAGCATTTT.

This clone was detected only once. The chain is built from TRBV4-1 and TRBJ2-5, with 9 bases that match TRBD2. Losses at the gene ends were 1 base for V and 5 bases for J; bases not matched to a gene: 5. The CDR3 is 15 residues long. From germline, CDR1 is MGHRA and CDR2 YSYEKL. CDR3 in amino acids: CASSQGAGGRETQYF. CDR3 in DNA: TGCGCCAGCAGCCAAGGTGCGGGAGGGCGGGAGACCCAGTACTTC.

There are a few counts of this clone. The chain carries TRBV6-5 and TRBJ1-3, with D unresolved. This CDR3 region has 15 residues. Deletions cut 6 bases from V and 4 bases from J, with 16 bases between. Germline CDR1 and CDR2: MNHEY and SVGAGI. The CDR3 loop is CASSPVRMSGNTIYF. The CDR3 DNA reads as TGTGCCAGCAGCCCGGTCCGGATGAGCGGAAACACCATATATTTT.

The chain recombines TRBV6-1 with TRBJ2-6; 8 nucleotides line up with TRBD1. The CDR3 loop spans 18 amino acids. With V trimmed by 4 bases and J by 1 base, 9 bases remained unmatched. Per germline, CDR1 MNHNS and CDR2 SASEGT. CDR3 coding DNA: TGTGCCAGCAGTGGAAACCCCCGGACAGGGTCTGGGGCCAACGTCCTGACTTTC. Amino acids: CASSGNPRTGSGANVLTF.

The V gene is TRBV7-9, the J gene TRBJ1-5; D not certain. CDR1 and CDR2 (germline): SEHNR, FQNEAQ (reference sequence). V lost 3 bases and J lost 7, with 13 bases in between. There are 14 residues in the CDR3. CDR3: CASSFGRDGQPQHF. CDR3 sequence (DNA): TGTGCCAGCAGCTTCGGAAGGGATGGGCAGCCCCAGCATTTT.

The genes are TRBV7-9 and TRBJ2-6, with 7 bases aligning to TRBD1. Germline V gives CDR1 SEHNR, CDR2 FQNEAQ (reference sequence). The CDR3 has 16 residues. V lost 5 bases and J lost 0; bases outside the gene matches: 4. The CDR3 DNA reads TGTGCCAGCAGCGTCGACAGGGTCTCTGGGGCCAACGTCCTGACTTTC. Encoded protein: CASSVDRVSGANVLTF.

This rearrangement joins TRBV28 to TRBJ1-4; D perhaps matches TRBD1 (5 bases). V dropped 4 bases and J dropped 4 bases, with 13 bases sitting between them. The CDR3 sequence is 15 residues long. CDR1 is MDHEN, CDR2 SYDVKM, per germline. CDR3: CASSSSDIGNEKLFF. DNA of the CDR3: TGTGCCAGCAGTTCCTCGGACATCGGTAATGAAAAACTGTTTTTT.

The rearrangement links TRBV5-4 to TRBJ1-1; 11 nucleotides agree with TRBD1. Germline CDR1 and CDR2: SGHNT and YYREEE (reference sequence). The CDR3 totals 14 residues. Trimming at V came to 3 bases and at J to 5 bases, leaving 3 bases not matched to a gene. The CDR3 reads CASSWDRGGTEAFF. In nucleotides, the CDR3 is TGTGCCAGCAGCTGGGACAGGGGGGGGACTGAAGCTTTCTTT.

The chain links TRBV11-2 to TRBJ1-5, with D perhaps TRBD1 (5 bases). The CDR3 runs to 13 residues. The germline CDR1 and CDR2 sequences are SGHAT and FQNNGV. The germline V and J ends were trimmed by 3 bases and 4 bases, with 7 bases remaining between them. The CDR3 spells CASSFRENQPQHF. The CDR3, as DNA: TGTGCCAGCAGCTTCAGGGAGAATCAGCCCCAGCATTTT. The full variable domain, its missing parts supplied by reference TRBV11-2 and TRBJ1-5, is EAGVAQSPRYKIIEKRQSVAFWCNPISGHATLYWYQQILGQGPKLLIQFQNNGVVDDSQLPKDRFSAERLKGVDSTLKIQPAKLEDSAVYLCASSFRENQPQHFGDGTRLSIL.

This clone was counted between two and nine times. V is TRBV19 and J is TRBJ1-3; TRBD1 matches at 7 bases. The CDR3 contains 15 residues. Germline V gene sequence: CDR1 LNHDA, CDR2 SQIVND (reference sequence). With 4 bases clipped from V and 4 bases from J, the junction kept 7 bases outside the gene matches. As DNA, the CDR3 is TGTGCCAGTAGTAGAACCGGGACAGAAGGAAACACCATATATTTT. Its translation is CASSRTGTEGNTIYF.

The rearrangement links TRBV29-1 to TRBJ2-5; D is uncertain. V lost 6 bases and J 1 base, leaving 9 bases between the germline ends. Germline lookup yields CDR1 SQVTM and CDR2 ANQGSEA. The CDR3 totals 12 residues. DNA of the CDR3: TGCAGCGTGCCCCGCAGCCAAGAGACCCAGTACTTC. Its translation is CSVPRSQETQYF.

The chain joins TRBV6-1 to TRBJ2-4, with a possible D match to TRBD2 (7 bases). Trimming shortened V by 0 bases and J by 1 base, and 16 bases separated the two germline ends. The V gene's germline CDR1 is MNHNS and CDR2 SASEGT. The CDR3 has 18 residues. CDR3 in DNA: TGTGCCAGCAGTGAAGCGCGTGTGTGGGGGGGCGCCAAAAACATTCAGTACTTC. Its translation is CASSEARVWGGAKNIQYF.

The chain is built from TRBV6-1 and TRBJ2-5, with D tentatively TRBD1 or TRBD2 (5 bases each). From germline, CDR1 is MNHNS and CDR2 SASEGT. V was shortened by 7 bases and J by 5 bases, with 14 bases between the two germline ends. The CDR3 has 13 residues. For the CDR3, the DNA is TGTGCCAGCACCGAGGGGATAAGGGAGACCCAGTACTTC. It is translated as CASTEGIRETQYF.

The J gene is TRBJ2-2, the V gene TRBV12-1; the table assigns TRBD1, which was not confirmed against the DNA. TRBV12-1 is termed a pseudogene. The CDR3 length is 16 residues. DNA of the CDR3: TGTGCCAGCGCCCTAGGGGTTCCCAGGGGCACCGGGGAGCTGTTTTTT. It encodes CASALGVPRGTGELFF.